Listed here is a single TCR beta chain. Antigen: not known. The record originates from a study of OX40 agonist ivuxolimab in advanced cancers. Study outcomes and limitations: In CD8+ T cells, expanded clones were on average more numerous than in CD4+.

Germline V gene sequence: CDR1 SGHDT, CDR2 YYEEEE. V was clipped by 4 bases and J by 0 bases, with 11 bases between them. The CDR3 is 15 residues long. Libraries were prepared by immunoSEQ multiplex PCR; TCRdb keeps only in-frame clonotypes and omits some of them. Found here are around 69,000 clones, 75% to 90% of them singletons; the top ten hold 6.5%. The genes are TRBV5-6 and TRBJ2-1; D may correspond to TRBD1 or TRBD2 (5 bases each). This receptor was taken from an adult with an advanced solid tumor such as melanoma, head and neck, liver or kidney cancer. Sequenced material: CD4+ or CD8+ T cells sorted from blood, taken in a trial of the OX40 agonist ivuxolimab. In DNA form, the CDR3 reads TGTGCCAGCAGCCCGGGACCTACCTCCTACAATGAGCAGTTCTTC. Protein sequence: CASSPGPTSYNEQFF.